These 3 T cell receptor beta chains share one sample of origin, sequenced in a study of identical twins. TCRdb itself ran the 5' RACE reads through MiXCR, one entry per CDR3 protein. Among over 550,000 distinct CDR3 sequences, 7.1% were seen once, and the ten largest hold roughly 1.5%. These data are also associated with another study on yellow fever vaccine responses in identical twins.

Sequenced sample: PBMCs. Receptor source: a woman younger than 35 in good health.

This clonotype appeared many times. This chain uses TRBV7-7 with TRBJ2-2; D perhaps matches TRBD1 (6 bases). The CDR3 length is 14 residues. Germline V gene sequence: CDR1 SSHAT, CDR2 FNYEAQ (reference sequence). V was pared by 5 bases and J by 8 bases, with 15 bases between. CDR3 amino acids: CASSAARGSGELFF. CDR3 nucleotides: TGTGCCAGCAGCGCCGCCAGGGGATCGGGGGAGCTGTTTTTT.

J is TRBJ2-3 and V is TRBV10-2; a possible D gene is TRBD2 (5 bases). This CDR3 has 12 amino acids. Trimming cost V 5 bases and J 4 bases, with 7 bases left between them. Looked up from germline, CDR1 is WSHSY and CDR2 is SAAADI. The DNA of the CDR3 is TGCGCCAGCAGTAACGGGGCAGATACGCAGTATTTT. This translates into CASSNGADTQYF.

The rearrangement uses TRBV24-1 and TRBJ2-5, with D unclear. Germline-derived CDR1 and CDR2 are KGHDR and SFDVKD. CDR3 length: 13 residues. V was pared by 0 bases and J by 2 bases, with 3 bases between. CDR3 sequence (DNA): TGTGCCACCAGTGATTTGCCGCAAGAGACCCAGTACTTC. This sequence encodes CATSDLPQETQYF.